The 14 T cell receptor beta chains presented below share a single source sample, sequenced in a study of regulatory T cells in long-lasting Graves disease. CDR3 regions were amplified by Arm-PCR using iRepertoire HTBI primers to build TCR beta libraries. Using its own MiXCR run on the multiplex PCR reads, TCRdb lists one record per CDR3 protein. The sample shows 450,000 to 650,000 distinct CDR3 sequences, roughly 15% of them seen only once. The time point denotes: newly diagnosed GD, antithyroid drugs for less than 3 months. The TCR library used RNA extracted from PBMCs. The data were also submitted as part of a second study, on T cells in Graves' hyperthyroidism and ophthalmopathy.

The sequences come from peripheral blood mononuclear cells (PBMCs), collected at new diagnosis, from a patient treated with antithyroid drugs. These receptors were taken from a woman aged 40-60 years with Graves disease.

About this clonotype: This sequence may be a read error, since a much larger clone differs from it by one base. The chain uses TRBV20-1 and TRBJ2-5; D remains ambiguous. The CDR3 length is 13 residues. The V gene's germline CDR1 is DFQATT and CDR2 SNEGSKA (reference sequence). The CDR3 spells CSASLPDQETQHF. DNA for the CDR3: TGCAGTGCTAGCCTACCGGATCAAGAGACCCAGCACTTC.

This chain uses TRBV6-5 with TRBJ2-6; 8 bases agree with TRBD1. J gave up 2 bases and V 1 base, and 7 bases lay outside the gene matches. This CDR3 has 18 residues. CDR1 and CDR2 (germline): MNHEY, SVGAGI. The CDR3 region has the DNA TGTGCCAGCAGTTACTTCCCGGACAGGGCGGCTGGGGCCAACGTCCTGACTTTC. Its protein is CASSYFPDRAAGANVLTF.

The chain is built from TRBV20-1 and TRBJ1-5; the D gene is possibly TRBD1 (6 bases). Between the trimmed V and J ends, which lost 5 bases and 3 bases, there was a span of 14 bases. From germline, CDR1 is DFQATT and CDR2 SNEGSKA (reference sequence). The CDR3 sequence is 14 residues long. Written as DNA, the CDR3 is TGCAGTGCTGGTACAGGGTCGACCAATCAGCCCCAGCATTTT. This gives the protein CSAGTGSTNQPQHF.

This clonotype was recorded many times. CDR3 sequence (DNA): TGTGCCAGCAGTTTAGCGGGGACAGGGGGAAACACCATATATTTT. The encoded protein is CASSLAGTGGNTIYF. The chain couples TRBV12-3 or TRBV12-4 to TRBJ1-3; 9 bases map to TRBD1. J lost 4 bases, V lost 0 bases, and 1 base had no gene match. The length of the CDR3 is 15 residues.

This clonotype was recorded at least ten times. The chain joins TRBV7-8 to TRBJ2-3; TRBD2 aligns across 8 bases. Germline V CDR1 and CDR2: SGHVS, FQNEAQ. CDR3 size: 16 residues. V dropped 1 base and J dropped 3; count of bases not matched to a gene: 6. CDR3 residues: CASSLEKGGGTDTQYF. The CDR3 nucleotides read TGTGCCAGCAGCTTAGAAAAGGGCGGGGGGACAGATACGCAGTATTTT.

This chain links TRBV29-1 with TRBJ1-1; D gene uncertain. CDR3 length: 13 amino acids. Between the trimmed V and J ends, which lost 4 bases and 1 base, there was a span of 10 bases. Germline V gene sequence: CDR1 SQVTM, CDR2 ANQGSEA. For the CDR3, the DNA is TGCAGCGTTGGCAAACAGCAGAACACTGAAGCTTTCTTT. Its translation: CSVGKQQNTEAFF.

This clonotype was counted between two and nine times. The J gene is TRBJ1-1, the V gene TRBV20-1; D ambiguous. Germline-derived CDR1 and CDR2 are DFQATT and SNEGSKA (reference sequence). Trimming cost V 5 bases and J 4 bases, with 8 bases left between them. The CDR3 is 11 amino acids. DNA for the CDR3: TGCAGTGCTTGGGTGGTCACTGAAGCTTTCTTT. Its translation is CSAWVVTEAFF.

The chain recombines TRBV6-1 with TRBJ1-4, with 9 bases that match TRBD1. V lost 6 bases to trimming and J lost 8 bases; unmatched junction nucleotides: 7. This CDR3 is built from 14 residues. In germline, CDR1 is MNHNS, CDR2 SASEGT. CDR3 region: CASRQQGAGEKLFF. The CDR3 DNA sequence: TGTGCCAGCAGACAACAGGGGGCGGGAGAAAAACTGTTTTTT.

This clonotype appeared many times. J is TRBJ2-7 and V is TRBV6-5, with D perhaps TRBD1 (5 bases). Germline CDR1 is MNHEY and CDR2 is SVGAGI. Trimming removed 0 bases at V and 5 bases at J, with 17 bases between. There are 16 residues in the CDR3. The CDR3 nucleotides are TGTGCCAGCAGTTACTCGAGAGGCAGGGTAATAGACGAGCAGTACTTC. Amino acids: CASSYSRGRVIDEQYF.

In this sample, this clonotype turned up many times. This CDR3 reads CASSTKGLSEQYF. For the CDR3, the DNA is TGTGCCAGCAGTACTAAGGGCCTAAGCGAGCAGTACTTC. The chain uses TRBV12-3 or TRBV12-4 and TRBJ2-7; D uncertain. The V end lost 5 bases, the J end lost 6 bases, and 14 bases lay between the germline ends. The CDR3 covers 13 residues.

This clonotype was counted a few times. This chain links TRBV20-1 with TRBJ1-2; the D is unclear. The CDR3 contains 14 residues. Deletions cut 0 bases from V and 5 bases from J, with 13 bases between. Germline V gene sequence: CDR1 DFQATT, CDR2 SNEGSKA (reference sequence). This chain's CDR3 is CSARDLAHEYGYTF. The CDR3 DNA sequence: TGCAGTGCTAGAGATCTGGCCCACGAATATGGCTACACCTTC.

This clonotype was recorded a few times. The V call is TRBV3-1, the J call TRBJ1-1, with D maybe TRBD1 (6 bases). The CDR3 has 15 amino acids. V shed 1 base and J shed 2 bases, with 11 bases lying between them. Germline V gene lookup returns CDR1 LGHDT and CDR2 YNNKEL (reference sequence). The CDR3 bases are TGTGCCAGCAGCCAAGTGGGGGGGCGAAACACTGAAGCTTTCTTT. Translated: CASSQVGGRNTEAFF.

This clonotype was recorded at least ten times. This chain links TRBV7-9 with TRBJ1-1; 7 positions match TRBD1. Germline CDR1 reads SEHNR; CDR2 reads FQNEAQ (reference sequence). The CDR3 runs 14 residues. J gave up 0 bases and V 5 bases, and 3 bases lay outside the gene matches. In DNA, the CDR3 is TGTGCCAGCAGCCTGGACAGGCTGAACACTGAAGCTTTCTTT. This encodes CASSLDRLNTEAFF.

This chain uses TRBV12-3 or TRBV12-4 with TRBJ1-1; D not certain. Between the trimmed V and J ends, which lost 3 bases and 7 bases, there was a span of 12 bases. The CDR3 runs to 13 residues. CDR3 nucleotide sequence: TGTGCCAGCAGTTTCTTCGGACTGGATGAAGCTTTCTTT. Protein product: CASSFFGLDEAFF.